The 9 T cell receptor beta chains below all came from one sample that was sequenced in a study of identical twins listed by TCRdb under 2016. Library preparation used 5' RACE. Instrument on record: Illumina HiSeq 2000. Clones were called with MiXCR by TCRdb after fastp trimmed the public reads at Q25, and only in-frame beta chains were retained. Every CDR3 protein is listed once, alongside the most common genes and DNA of its rows. The sample has 1.5 million to 2 million distinct CDR3 sequences on record, less than 35% of them singletons. Less than 0.35% of the sample is held by the ten biggest clonotypes. Sequenced: cord blood. The receptors come from a newborn girl in good health.

This clonotype came up a few times. J is TRBJ2-1 and V is TRBV20-1, with 12 positions matching TRBD2. V trimming: 6 bases; J trimming: 8 bases; junction bases outside the gene matches: 11. The length of the CDR3 is 15 residues. Germline V lookup: CDR1 DFQATT, CDR2 SNEGSKA (reference sequence). In nucleotides, the CDR3 is TGCAGTGCAGACCCCCCTAGCGGGAGGGCCGATGAGCAGTTCTTC. This gives the protein CSADPPSGRADEQFF.

This clonotype has a single count. V gene TRBV6-6 combines with J gene TRBJ2-7; 7 bases agree with TRBD2. From germline, CDR1 is MNHNY and CDR2 SVGAGI (reference sequence). There are 16 residues in the CDR3. V trimming: 3 bases; J trimming: 7 bases; junction bases outside the gene matches: 15. CDR3 nucleotides: TGTGCCAGCAGTTATCGTCGGGAGGTCGTCTACAATGAGCAGTACTTC. It specifies CASSYRREVVYNEQYF.

The table lists this clonotype with a few counts. This chain connects TRBV30 to TRBJ2-5; perhaps TRBD2 as D (5 bases). Trimming stripped 0 bases from V and 1 base from J, with 6 bases between. The CDR3 sequence is 13 residues long. Germline V CDR1 and CDR2: GTSNPN, SVGIG (reference sequence). CDR3 sequence: CAWSVGLQETQYF. The CDR3 nucleotides read TGTGCCTGGAGTGTAGGACTCCAAGAGACCCAGTACTTC.

The chain has TRBV6-1 and TRBJ2-1; 8 nucleotides align to TRBD1. The CDR3 is 14 residues long. The germline V gene encodes CDR1 MNHNS and CDR2 SASEGT. V was pared by 7 bases and J by 2 bases, with 4 bases of the junction left unmatched. The DNA for the CDR3 is TGTGCCAGCACCGTGACAGGGGCCTACAATGAGCAGTTCTTC. Translating it yields CASTVTGAYNEQFF.

In this sample, this clonotype turned up a few times. The chain joins TRBV4-2 to TRBJ2-7, with D unresolved. This CDR3 spans 14 amino acids. From germline, CDR1 is LGHNA and CDR2 YNFKEQ. Trimming took off 0 bases at V and 3 bases at J, with 9 bases between the two ends. The CDR3 DNA reads as TGTGCCAGCAGCCAAGAGGACGTACACTACGAGCAGTACTTC. Encoded protein: CASSQEDVHYEQYF.

This clonotype was detected a few times. The chain links TRBV20-1 to TRBJ2-7, with D uncertain. Trimming shortened V by 1 base and J by 3 bases, and 7 bases separated the two germline ends. The CDR3 is 12 amino acids. Germline CDR1 and CDR2: DFQATT and SNEGSKA (reference sequence). CDR3 in DNA: TGCAGTGCTAGAGGGTTTTACTACGAGCAGTACTTC. Translated, it gives CSARGFYYEQYF.

CDR3 nucleotides: TGTGCCAGCCGGCCTCATGAGATATACAATGAGCAGTACTTC. This encodes CASRPHEIYNEQYF. This chain uses TRBV13 with TRBJ2-1; D uncertain. The assigned J gene may be wrong: the sequence end matches TRBJ2-7 better. Looked up from germline, CDR1 is PRHDT and CDR2 is FYEKMQ (reference sequence). The CDR3 loop spans 14 amino acids.

The chain uses TRBV25-1 and TRBJ1-6; D unresolved. Looked up from germline, CDR1 is MGHDK and CDR2 is SYGVNS. CDR3 length equals 16 residues. Trimming left V 3 bases short and J 2 bases short, with 11 bases between. The CDR3 is CASSERSKAYNSPLHF. DNA of the CDR3: TGTGCCAGCAGTGAGCGGAGTAAAGCCTATAATTCACCCCTCCACTTT.

In its sample, this clonotype was seen once. The chain combines TRBV20-1 with TRBJ2-5; D is possibly TRBD1 (5 bases). Germline CDR1 is DFQATT and CDR2 is SNEGSKA (reference sequence). The V gene lost 1 base and the J gene lost 4 bases, with 13 bases spanning the gap. The CDR3 loop spans 14 amino acids. CDR3 residues: CSARVQVTRETQYF. Written as DNA, the CDR3 is TGCAGTGCTAGAGTACAGGTTACTCGAGAGACCCAGTACTTC.